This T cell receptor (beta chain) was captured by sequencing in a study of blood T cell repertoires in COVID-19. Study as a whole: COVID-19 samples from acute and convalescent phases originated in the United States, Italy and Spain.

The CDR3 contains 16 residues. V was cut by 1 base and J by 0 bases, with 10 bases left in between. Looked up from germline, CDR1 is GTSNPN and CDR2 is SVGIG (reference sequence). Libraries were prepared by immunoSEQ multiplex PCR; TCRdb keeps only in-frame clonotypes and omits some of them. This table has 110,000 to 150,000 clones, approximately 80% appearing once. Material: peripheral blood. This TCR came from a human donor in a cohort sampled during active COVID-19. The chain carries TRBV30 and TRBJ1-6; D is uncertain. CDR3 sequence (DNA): TGTGCCTGGAGTGACAGTCGTCGCTCCTATAATTCACCCCTCCACTTT. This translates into CAWSDSRRSYNSPLHF. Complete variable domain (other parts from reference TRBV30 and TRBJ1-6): SQTIHQWPATLVQPVGSPLSLECTVEGTSNPNLYWYRQAAGRGLQLLFYSVGIGQISSEVPQNLSASRPQDRQFILSSKKLLLSDSGFYLCAWSDSRRSYNSPLHFGNGTRLTVT.